These T cell receptor beta chains were read from a single sample in a study of CD8 T cells in Susac syndrome. TCRdb analysed the immunoSEQ multiplex PCR reads with MiXCR anew, one entry per CDR3 protein. Here the sample spans some 110,000 distinct CDR3 sequences, around 94% being singletons. The sequenced sample consisted of CD4+ T cells from PBMCs. Source of these receptors: a human donor in good health. Both conserved end residues are part of each CDR3. Each record gives: J gene, V gene, D gene, clone size, CDR3 protein, CDR3 DNA. A D gene is named only where the DNA matches it firmly. Part of the rows lack a size; the others show once, few, many or a class for expanded clones.

>TRBJ1-5|TRBV12-3/TRBV12-4|-|-
CASSPQGGNQPQHF
TGTGCCAGCAGCCCCCAAGGGGGCAATCAGCCCCAGCATTTT
>TRBJ1-6|TRBV20-1|-|-
CSAYRISSYNSPLHF
TGCAGTGCTTACAGGATTAGCTCCTATAATTCACCCCTCCACTTT
>TRBJ2-3|TRBV6-5|-|-
CASSYSVVLTDTQYF
TGTGCCAGCAGTTACTCGGTTGTCCTAACGGATACGCAGTATTTT
>TRBJ1-1|TRBV19|-|-
CASIKGGDPRTEAFF
TGTGCCAGTATCAAAGGCGGGGACCCCAGGACTGAAGCTTTCTTT
>TRBJ2-1|TRBV3-1|-|-
CASSQPYNEQFF
TGTGCCAGCAGCCAGCCCTACAATGAGCAGTTCTTC
>TRBJ1-3|TRBV4-3|-|once
CASSQETHTSGNTIYF
TGCGCCAGCAGCCAAGAAACGCATACCTCTGGAAACACCATATATTTT
>TRBJ2-1|TRBV6-2/TRBV6-3|TRBD2|-
CASSYGGSLDEQFF
TGTGCCAGCAGTTACGGCGGGAGCCTCGATGAGCAGTTCTTC
>TRBJ2-1|TRBV7-9|TRBD1|-
CASSLEGQGQHEQFF
TGTGCCAGCAGCTTAGAGGGACAGGGTCAGCATGAGCAGTTCTTC
>TRBJ2-4|TRBV29-1|-|-
CSVSGGENIQYF
TGCAGCGTTTCGGGGGGCGAAAACATTCAGTACTTC
>TRBJ2-3|TRBV29-1|-|-
CSAGPRQGTDTQYF
TGCAGCGCTGGACCCCGGCAGGGGACAGATACGCAGTATTTT
>TRBJ2-5|TRBV10-3|-|once
CAIRSPYQETQYF
TGTGCCATCAGGAGTCCGTACCAAGAGACCCAGTACTTC
>TRBJ1-1|TRBV6-6|-|once
CASTPSRTEAFF
TGTGCCAGCACCCCCAGTAGGACTGAAGCTTTCTTT
>TRBJ1-4|TRBV23-1|-|-
CASRTEGRTCEKLFF
TGCGCCAGCAGAACTGAGGGACGGACATGTGAAAAACTGTTTTTT
>TRBJ2-7|TRBV20-1|TRBD2|-
CSATQREFPYEQYF
TGCAGTGCAACCCAGCGGGAGTTCCCCTACGAGCAGTACTTC
>TRBJ2-3|TRBV15|-|-
CATSREPTGTDTQYF
TGTGCCACCAGCAGAGAGCCTACAGGCACAGATACGCAGTATTTT
>TRBJ1-2|TRBV7-2|TRBD1|-
CASSNTRQGAPSGYTF
TGTGCCAGCAGCAATACACGACAGGGAGCCCCGAGTGGCTACACCTTC
>TRBJ1-4|TRBV5-6|-|-
CASSWGPSARNEKLFF
TGTGCCAGCAGTTGGGGCCCGTCGGCTAGGAATGAAAAACTGTTTTTT
>TRBJ2-7|TRBV20-1|-|-
CSAWEESEQYF
TGCAGTGCTTGGGAGGAGTCCGAGCAGTACTTC
>TRBJ2-7|TRBV6-2/TRBV6-3|-|-
CASSPTTGEPNYEQYF
TGTGCCAGCAGTCCAACTACGGGGGAGCCGAACTACGAGCAGTACTTC
>TRBJ2-2|TRBV7-2|-|-
CASSLTNTGELFF
TGTGCCAGCAGCTTAACCAACACCGGGGAGCTGTTTTTT
>TRBJ2-1|TRBV12-3/TRBV12-4|TRBD2|-
CASSREGLAGGEQFF
TGTGCCAGCAGTCGGGAGGGACTAGCGGGTGGAGAGCAGTTCTTC
>TRBJ2-1|TRBV29-1|TRBD1|-
CSVEGQGRVLNEQFF
TGCAGCGTTGAGGGACAGGGGCGAGTCTTAAATGAGCAGTTCTTC
>TRBJ1-2|TRBV13|TRBD1|-
CASSPWGQLDYGYTF
TGTGCCAGCAGCCCGTGGGGACAGTTGGACTATGGCTACACCTTC
>TRBJ1-2|TRBV3-1|-|-
CASSQGEYGYTF
TGTGCCAGCAGCCAAGGGGAATACGGCTACACCTTC
>TRBJ2-1|TRBV30|-|-
CAWGGQPQFF
TGTGCCTGGGGCGGGCAGCCCCAGTTCTTC
>TRBJ1-3|TRBV6-6|-|-
CASKSTGGNTIYF
TGTGCCAGCAAAAGTACAGGAGGAAACACCATATATTTT
>TRBJ2-3|TRBV5-1|TRBD1|-
CASSLAPDRVDTQYF
TGCGCCAGCAGCTTGGCCCCGGACAGGGTGGATACGCAGTATTTT
>TRBJ2-7|TRBV4-3|TRBD1|-
CASSQPGQAREQYF
TGCGCCAGCAGCCAACCGGGACAGGCGCGCGAGCAGTACTTC
>TRBJ1-1|TRBV3-1|-|-
CASGQDSGGTEAFF
TGTGCCAGCGGCCAAGATTCCGGGGGCACTGAAGCTTTCTTT
>TRBJ1-2|TRBV12-3/TRBV12-4|-|-
CASYPTGGGYGYTF
TGTGCCAGCTATCCGACGGGGGGAGGCTATGGCTACACCTTC
>TRBJ1-1|TRBV2|-|once
CASKLSGPEAFF
TGTGCCAGCAAATTGTCAGGGCCTGAAGCTTTCTTT
>TRBJ2-7|TRBV5-1|TRBD1|-
CASSWTGVSYEQYF
TGCGCCAGCAGCTGGACAGGGGTCTCCTACGAGCAGTACTTC
>TRBJ1-3|TRBV5-1|-|-
CASSLRGSSGNTIYF
TGCGCCAGCAGCTTGCGGGGAAGCTCTGGAAACACCATATATTTT
>TRBJ2-2|TRBV20-1|-|-
CSARDRRDFTGELFF
TGCAGTGCTAGAGATCGGCGAGATTTCACCGGGGAGCTGTTTTTT
>TRBJ1-1|TRBV23-1|-|-
CASSQSWDFTEAFF
TGCGCCAGCAGTCAGTCCTGGGATTTCACTGAAGCTTTCTTT
>TRBJ2-7|TRBV5-1|TRBD1|once
CASTRAIGGIYEQYF
TGCGCCAGCACCCGAGCCATAGGGGGCATTTACGAGCAGTACTTC
>TRBJ1-1|TRBV29-1|-|-
CSVTTVLNTEAFF
TGCAGCGTCACTACAGTGCTGAACACTGAAGCTTTCTTT
>TRBJ2-7|TRBV29-1|TRBD1|-
CSVVRGTASTSQYF
TGCAGCGTTGTTCGAGGGACAGCAAGTACGAGCCAGTACTTC
>TRBJ1-1|TRBV12-3/TRBV12-4|-|-
CASSRSTGNTEAFF
TGTGCCAGCAGTCGCTCCACAGGGAATACTGAAGCTTTCTTT
>TRBJ2-1|TRBV29-1|-|-
CSVVFDSYNEQFF
TGCAGCGTTGTCTTTGACTCCTACAATGAGCAGTTCTTC
>TRBJ1-1|TRBV29-1|-|-
CSVAGPGPTEAFF
TGCAGCGTAGCGGGTCCGGGGCCCACTGAAGCTTTCTTT
>TRBJ2-1|TRBV7-7|-|-
CASSSDAHNEQFF
TGTGCCAGCAGCTCGGATGCCCACAATGAGCAGTTCTTC
>TRBJ2-7|TRBV20-1|TRBD2|once
CSANAGGPSEQYF
TGCAGTGCTAATGCGGGAGGGCCGAGCGAGCAGTACTTC
>TRBJ1-2|TRBV24-1|-|-
CATSVSTVNYGYTF
TGTGCCACCAGTGTTTCGACAGTCAACTATGGCTACACCTTC
>TRBJ1-6|TRBV4-3|-|-
CASSQEGSSYNSPLHF
TGCGCCAGCAGCCAGGAGGGGAGCTCCTATAATTCACCCCTCCACTTT
>TRBJ2-7|TRBV25-1|-|-
CASSVADAYEQYF
TGTGCCAGCAGTGTCGCGGATGCCTACGAGCAGTACTTC
>TRBJ2-7|TRBV4-2|TRBD2|-
CASSQDWGSGSYEQYF
TGTGCCAGCAGCCAAGATTGGGGGAGCGGGAGTTACGAGCAGTACTTC